This TCR beta chain was profiled in a study of response to subunit inactivated influenza vaccine. Unmatched junction bases numbered 9, after V lost 4 bases and J lost 4 bases. The germline V gene has CDR1 MNHEY and CDR2 SVGAGI. The CDR3 extends over 15 amino acids. TCRdb re-called the RT-PCR reads through MiXCR, storing one row per CDR3 protein. This sample carries 650,000 to 800,000 distinct CDR3 sequences, roughly 14% of them seen once, and the ten largest clones take approximately 7%. The material sequenced was PBMCs from blood, taken 14 to 15 days before vaccination. This sequence was found in a man aged 50 to 60 who received an inactivated influenza vaccine. The gene calls are TRBV6-5 and TRBJ2-5, with 7 bases matching TRBD1. In nucleotides, the CDR3 is TGTGCCAGCAGTTCCTTACAGGGGAAGCGAGAGACCCAGTACTTC. Its translation: CASSSLQGKRETQYF.